The 20 T cell receptor beta chains below were found in one sample sequenced in a study of read filtering for tumor transcriptome and immune sequencing. This library used around 400 ng RNA and molecular barcoded adaptors spanning alpha/delta and beta/gamma chains. One entry per CDR3 protein results from TCRdb running MiXCR on the reads. This table holds 100,000 to 150,000 distinct CDR3 sequences, around 13% found once. The sequenced sample consisted of a population of CD138-negative cells sorted from bone marrow. These receptors were obtained from a donor at least 40 years old with multiple myeloma.

This clonotype was found many times. V and J are TRBV7-9 and TRBJ1-5; the D gene is possibly TRBD1 (5 bases). Trimming took 5 bases from V and 6 from J, leaving 17 bases between them. CDR3 size: 15 residues. CDR1 and CDR2 from the germline V gene are SEHNR and FQNEAQ (reference sequence). The CDR3 DNA sequence: TGTGCCAGCAGCCCCGACAGCGGAATGCTTCAGCCCCAGCATTTT. Translation: CASSPDSGMLQPQHF.

Worth noting for this clonotype: A much bigger clone sits one base away, suggesting this may be a read error. This sequence joins TRBV2 and TRBJ2-7; 8 nucleotides align to TRBD1. In germline, CDR1 is SNHLY, CDR2 FYNNEI. The CDR3 spans 14 residues. CDR3 region: CASRRQGSSHEQYF. In DNA, the CDR3 is TGTGCCAGCAGAAGACAGGGGAGCTCCCACGAGCAGTACTTC.

This clonotype has ten or more counts. J is TRBJ2-3 and V is TRBV20-1; 9 bases are shared with TRBD1. CDR1 is DFQATT, CDR2 SNEGSKA, per germline (reference sequence). The CDR3 runs to 14 residues. The V segment lost 5 bases and the J segment 2 bases; nucleotides outside the gene matches: 5. As DNA, the CDR3 is TGCAGTGCTTCACGGACAGGGGTCACAGATACGCAGTATTTT. Translated: CSASRTGVTDTQYF.

This clonotype showed up just once. A much more abundant neighbour one base away suggests this may be a read error. The chain has TRBV20-1 and TRBJ1-3; no firm D call. Germline CDR1 is DFQATT and CDR2 is SNEGSKA (reference sequence). This CDR3 is 15 amino acids long. The CDR3 loop reads CSARDRRSSGNAIYF. The DNA of the CDR3 is TGCAGTGCTAGAGATCGACGGTCCTCTGGAAACGCCATATATTTT.

This clonotype has more than one count but fewer than ten. The rearrangement links TRBV4-1 to TRBJ1-3; 8 positions agree with TRBD1. Losses at the gene ends were 2 bases for V and 2 bases for J; bases not matched to a gene: 5. CDR1 is MGHRA, CDR2 YSYEKL, per germline. This CDR3 region has 16 residues. The CDR3 DNA follows: TGCGCCAGCAGCCAATTCGCAGGGGGCACTGGAAACACCATATATTTT. It translates to CASSQFAGGTGNTIYF.

This clonotype was seen more than once but under ten times. A read error is possible here, since a much larger clone lies one base away. The chain joins TRBV6-1 to TRBJ2-1; D possibly corresponds to TRBD2 (7 bases). V was cut by 6 bases and J by 15 bases, with 21 bases left in between. This CDR3 is 13 amino acids long. In germline, CDR1 is MNHNS, CDR2 SASEGT. The CDR3: CASSRGGASSPFF. In DNA form, the CDR3 reads TGTGCCAGCAGCCGAGGGGGGGCTAGCTCACCGTTCTTC.

This clonotype was seen a few times. A read error may explain this, as a much larger clone is one base away. The chain is built from TRBV12-3 or TRBV12-4 and TRBJ2-3; 12 positions match TRBD2. After removal of 6 bases from V and 8 bases from J, the junction contained 6 bases not matched to a gene. This CDR3 is 14 amino acids long. The CDR3 coding sequence is TGTGCCAGCAGCTCTAGCGGGAGGGCAGTTACGCAGTATTTT. It is translated as CASSSSGRAVTQYF.

This clonotype occurred many times. The genes are TRBV20-1 and TRBJ2-1, with 7 bases aligning to TRBD2. Germline V gene lookup returns CDR1 DFQATT and CDR2 SNEGSKA (reference sequence). The CDR3 extends over 14 amino acids. V gave up 1 base and J gave up 9 bases; unmatched junction bases: 9. CDR3 region: CSARAPVGGGEQFF. The CDR3 DNA is TGCAGTGCTAGAGCCCCCGTTGGCGGGGGTGAGCAGTTCTTC.

In this sample, this clonotype turned up many times. The rearrangement links TRBV19 to TRBJ2-5, with unresolved D. V gave up 3 bases and J gave up 5 bases, with 10 bases separating them. The CDR3 runs to 13 residues. The V gene's germline CDR1 is LNHDA and CDR2 SQIVND (reference sequence). The CDR3 reads CASSMSVEETQYF. The DNA for the CDR3 is TGTGCCAGTAGTATGAGTGTCGAGGAGACCCAGTACTTC. The variable domain in full, with the rest retrieved from reference TRBV19 and TRBJ2-5, is DGGITQSPKYLFRKEGQNVTLSCEQNLNHDAMYWYRQDPGQGLRLIYYSQIVNDFQKGDIAEGYSVSREKKESFPLTVTSAQKNPTAFYLCASSMSVEETQYFGPGTRLLVL.

This clonotype has at least ten counts. The chain has TRBV5-1 and TRBJ2-7, with TRBD2 identical over 10 bases. The CDR3 covers 16 residues. CDR1 and CDR2 from the germline V gene are SGHRS and YFSETQ. The V segment lost 3 bases and the J segment 2 bases; nucleotides outside the gene matches: 8. The CDR3 is CASSSPGLATTYEQYF. The CDR3 region has the DNA TGCGCCAGCAGCTCCCCGGGACTAGCGACAACCTACGAGCAGTACTTC.

This clonotype was recorded at least ten times. The chain uses TRBV29-1 and TRBJ2-2, with 7 bases that match TRBD1. The length of the CDR3 is 13 residues. Germline V gene lookup returns CDR1 SQVTM and CDR2 ANQGSEA. With V trimmed by 7 bases and J by 0 bases, 2 bases remained unmatched. CDR3 in amino acids: CSAGTANTGELFF. The DNA for the CDR3 is TGCAGCGCCGGGACAGCGAACACCGGGGAGCTGTTTTTT.

This clonotype was seen repeatedly, ten times or more. The rearrangement links TRBV7-9 to TRBJ1-6, with 8 bases fitting TRBD1. Looked up from germline, CDR1 is SEHNR and CDR2 is FQNEAQ (reference sequence). This CDR3 has 15 amino acids. The junction had 8 bases not matched to a gene; V was cut back by 3 bases and J by 10 bases. The chain's CDR3 is CASSLEDRARSPLHF. CDR3 coding DNA: TGTGCCAGCAGCTTGGAGGACAGGGCACGGTCACCCCTCCACTTT. Combining the CDR3 with reference TRBV7-9 and TRBJ1-6 gives the whole variable domain DTGVSQNPRHKITKRGQNVTFRCDPISEHNRLYWYRQTLGQGPEFLTYFQNEAQLEKSRLLSDRFSAERPKGSFSTLEIQRTEQGDSAMYLCASSLEDRARSPLHFGNGTRLTVT.

This clonotype occurred a few times. The chain links TRBV19 to TRBJ2-5; 11 nucleotides line up with TRBD2. With V trimmed by 6 bases and J by 0 bases, 6 bases remained unmatched. Germline V gene lookup returns CDR1 LNHDA and CDR2 SQIVND (reference sequence). The CDR3 covers 16 residues. CDR3 nucleotide sequence: TGTGCCAGTAGCAGCGGACTAGCGGGTAACCAAGAGACCCAGTACTTC. It specifies CASSSGLAGNQETQYF.

This clonotype showed up many times. This chain connects TRBV29-1 to TRBJ2-5; tentatively, D is TRBD1 (8 bases). V shed 3 bases and J shed 7 bases, with 15 bases lying between them. In germline, CDR1 is SQVTM, CDR2 ANQGSEA. The CDR3 has 13 amino acids. In nucleotides, the CDR3 is TGCAGCGTTGATCGGACAGGGAGGGGGACCCAGTACTTC. Protein sequence: CSVDRTGRGTQYF.

This sequence joins TRBV6-1 and TRBJ1-5; D perhaps matches TRBD1 (5 bases). V was trimmed by 6 bases and J by 6 bases, leaving 18 bases between them. CDR1 MNHNS and CDR2 SASEGT come from the germline V gene. The CDR3 length is 15 residues. The CDR3 region is CASRAPPGSGQPQHF. The CDR3 DNA reads as TGTGCCAGCAGAGCACCCCCAGGGTCCGGTCAGCCCCAGCATTTT.

This clonotype was seen ten or more times. The CDR3 reads CAWRATGTGGYEQYF. The CDR3 nucleotides read TGTGCCTGGAGGGCTACCGGGACAGGGGGCTACGAGCAGTACTTC. The V call is TRBV30, the J call TRBJ2-7; 11 positions match TRBD1. Germline-derived CDR1 and CDR2 are GTSNPN and SVGIG (reference sequence). V lost 3 bases and J lost 3; bases outside the gene matches: 7. The CDR3 runs 15 residues.

This clonotype was seen at least ten times. The gene calls are TRBV5-5 and TRBJ2-1; 7 bases agree with TRBD1. Germline V gene data show CDR1 as SGHKS and CDR2 as YYEKEE (reference sequence). V gave up 2 bases and J gave up 5 bases; unmatched junction bases: 7. The CDR3 runs to 15 residues. Here the CDR3 DNA reads TGTGCCAGCAGCTTTGCAGGGGGTCGCAACAATGAGCAGTTCTTC. The encoded protein is CASSFAGGRNNEQFF.

Many counts were recorded for this clonotype. The V call is TRBV7-8, the J call TRBJ2-1; D is perhaps TRBD1 (6 bases). V was cut by 2 bases and J by 0 bases, with 23 bases left in between. From germline, CDR1 is SGHVS and CDR2 FQNEAQ. The CDR3 runs 20 residues. Here the CDR3 reads CASSLLGGRGTRSSYNEQFF. Here the CDR3 DNA reads TGTGCCAGCAGCTTATTAGGCGGCAGGGGCACCCGAAGCTCCTACAATGAGCAGTTCTTC.

This clonotype has a count of ten or more. The rearrangement links TRBV5-1 to TRBJ2-2, with D tentatively TRBD1 (5 bases). Germline V CDR1 and CDR2: SGHRS, YFSETQ. V was cut by 1 base and J by 2 bases, with 9 bases left in between. This CDR3 has 15 amino acids. The CDR3 DNA is TGCGCCAGCAGCTTGTCTGGACAAAACACCGGGGAGCTGTTTTTT. As protein: CASSLSGQNTGELFF.

This clonotype was observed at least ten times. V gene TRBV13 combines with J gene TRBJ2-1, with D perhaps TRBD2 (5 bases). The V end lost 4 bases, the J end lost 4 bases, and 14 bases lay between the germline ends. This CDR3 comprises 15 residues. CDR1 and CDR2 from the germline V gene are PRHDT and FYEKMQ (reference sequence). In DNA form, the CDR3 reads TGTGCCAGCAGCTCCCCGCGAGCGGAGTACAATGAGCAGTTCTTC. Translation: CASSSPRAEYNEQFF.